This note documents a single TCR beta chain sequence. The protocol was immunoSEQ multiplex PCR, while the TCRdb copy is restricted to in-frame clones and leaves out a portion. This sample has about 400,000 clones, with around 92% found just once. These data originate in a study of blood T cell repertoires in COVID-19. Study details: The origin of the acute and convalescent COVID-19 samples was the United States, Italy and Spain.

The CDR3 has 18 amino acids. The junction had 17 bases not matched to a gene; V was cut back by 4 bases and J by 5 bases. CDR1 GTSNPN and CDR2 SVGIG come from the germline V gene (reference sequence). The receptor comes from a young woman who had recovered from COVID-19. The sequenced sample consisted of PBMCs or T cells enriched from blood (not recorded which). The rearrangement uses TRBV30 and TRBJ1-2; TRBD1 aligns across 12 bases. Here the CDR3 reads CAWIRTGTGGFSGYGYTF. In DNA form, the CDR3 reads TGTGCCTGGATTCGAACCGGGACAGGGGGCTTTTCTGGATATGGCTACACCTTC.